This TCR beta chain comes out of a study of cytomegalovirus exposure and HLA in healthy donors. Overall study results and limits: For presence/absence analyses, sequencing depth was assumed to be roughly uniform across donors. The authors considered a cluster of highly shared sequence variants likely to be a sequencing artifact. A list of 150 to 200 TCR beta chains associated with cytomegalovirus was given.

Note on this clone: Its antigen is unidentified.

Both 60 Vbeta primers and 13 Jbeta primers went into the PCR. Authors' data handling: About 88 million unique TCR beta chains, around 11 million of them shared, were counted by a later analysis. The protocol was immunoSEQ multiplex PCR, while the TCRdb copy is restricted to in-frame clones and leaves out a portion. The V and J calls and clone size come from that table; D and trimming were worked out from the DNA. The sample shows fewer than 200,000 clones, roughly 80% of them seen only once. The receptor was isolated from a woman between 18 and 29 years old in good health and CMV-seronegative. Sequenced sample: PBMCs.

For the CDR3, the DNA is TGTGCCAGCAGCCGGGGACTAAACAATGAGCAGTTCTTC. Protein sequence: CASSRGLNNEQFF. The chain links TRBV16 to TRBJ2-1, with 7 bases identical to TRBD2. Germline CDR1 KGHSY, CDR2 FQNENV. V gave up 4 bases and J gave up 5 bases; unmatched junction bases: 2. The CDR3 runs to 13 residues.